Here is one T cell receptor beta chain with its context. CDR3 length: 15 residues. The germline V gene has CDR1 SGHNT and CDR2 YYREEE (reference sequence). Trimming took 5 bases from V and 4 from J; bases not matched to a gene: 6. Original analysis: Counts of nucleated cells, estimated from reference gene primer amplification, were obtained. Repertoires were generated with immunoSEQ multiplex PCR, while TCRdb's copy carries only in-frame clones and drops some. The V and J calls and clone size were taken over from that table, and D and trimming were inferred from the DNA. The sample has about 220,000 clones, approximately 83% seen once. This record belongs to a study of blood T cell repertoires in COVID-19.

The V call is TRBV5-4, the J call TRBJ1-4; 9 bases agree with TRBD1. The source material was peripheral blood. This receptor was identified in a woman between 55 and 75 years old with acute or convalescent COVID-19. CDR3 sequence: CASSTTGGDNEKLFF. The CDR3 DNA follows: TGTGCCAGCAGTACAACAGGGGGCGATAATGAAAAACTGTTTTTT.